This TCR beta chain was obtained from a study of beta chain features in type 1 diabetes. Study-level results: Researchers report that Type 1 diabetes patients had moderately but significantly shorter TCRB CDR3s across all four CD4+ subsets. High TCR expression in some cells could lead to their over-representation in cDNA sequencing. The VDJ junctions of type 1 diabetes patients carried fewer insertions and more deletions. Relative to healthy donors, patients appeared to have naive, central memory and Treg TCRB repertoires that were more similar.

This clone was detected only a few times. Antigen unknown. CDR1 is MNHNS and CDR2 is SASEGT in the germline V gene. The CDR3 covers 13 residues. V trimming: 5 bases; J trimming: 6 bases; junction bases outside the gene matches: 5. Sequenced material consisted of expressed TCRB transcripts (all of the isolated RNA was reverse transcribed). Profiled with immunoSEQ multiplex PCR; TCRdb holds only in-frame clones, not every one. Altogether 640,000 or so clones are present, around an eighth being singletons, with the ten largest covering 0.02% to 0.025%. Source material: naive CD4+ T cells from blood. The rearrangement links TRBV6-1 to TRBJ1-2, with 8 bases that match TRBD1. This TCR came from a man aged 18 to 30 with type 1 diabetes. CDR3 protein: CASSSQGDDGYTF. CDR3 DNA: TGTGCCAGCAGTTCACAGGGGGACGATGGCTACACCTTC.